Each of the 3 T cell receptor beta chains below was sequenced from the same sample in a study of lymphopenia after photon versus proton radiotherapy. Method: immunoSEQ multiplex PCR; TCRdb's copy keeps in-frame clones and lacks some. The table has around 29,000 clones, approximately 95% seen once. The sequencing used peripheral blood, collected from a patient treated with photon-based radiotherapy. Every receptor here comes from a woman between 50 and 59 years old with cholangiocarcinoma.

This clone was detected only once. This chain uses TRBV4-1 with TRBJ1-1; D might be TRBD1 (6 bases). Germline CDR1 MGHRA, CDR2 YSYEKL. The CDR3 totals 15 residues. Trimming pared 8 bases from V and 5 bases from J, leaving 21 bases between. CDR3 sequence: CASFDQGRGRTEAFF. The CDR3 nucleotides are TGCGCCAGCTTTGATCAGGGGCGGGGGAGGACTGAAGCTTTCTTT.

The CDR3 region has the DNA TGCGCCAGCAGCACCGGACAGGGACCAGGCACAGATACGCAGTATTTT. It is translated as CASSTGQGPGTDTQYF. V gene TRBV5-1 combines with J gene TRBJ2-3; 8 bases are a match to TRBD1. V shed 4 bases, J shed 1 base, and the junction held 8 bases outside the gene matches. The CDR3 has 16 residues. Germline-derived CDR1 and CDR2 are SGHRS and YFSETQ.

The chain is built from TRBV28 and TRBJ1-1; TRBD1 is a possible D gene (5 bases). Germline V gene data show CDR1 as MDHEN and CDR2 as SYDVKM. Trimming took 7 bases from V and 0 from J, leaving 15 bases between them. The CDR3 totals 15 residues. In DNA form, the CDR3 reads TGTGCCAGCATTCACGGGGGGGTTATGAACACTGAAGCTTTCTTT. Its protein is CASIHGGVMNTEAFF. Filled out from reference TRBV28 and TRBJ1-1, the complete variable domain reads DVKVTQSSRYLVKRTGEKVFLECVQDMDHENMFWYRQDPGLGLRLIYFSYDVKMKEKGDIPEGYSVSREKKERFSLILESASTNQTSMYLCASIHGGVMNTEAFFGQGTRLTVV.